This T cell receptor (beta chain) was obtained from a study of CD8+ T cells in alopecia areata. Study-level information: For treated patients, severity scores reflected the percentage of scalp area affected.

To note about this clone: As yet, its antigen is unknown.

The sample's treatment: oral pan-JAK inhibitor, 5-10 mg twice daily. RNA was isolated and reverse transcribed to cDNA, the sequencing template. This table comes from immunoSEQ multiplex PCR, and its TCRdb copy is limited to in-frame clones, with some not included. Among over 150,000 clones listed, less than 70% were seen once. The J segment lost 9 bases and the V segment lost 3 bases, leaving 7 bases of the junction unmatched. Germline-derived CDR1 and CDR2 are SGHRS and YFSETQ. This CDR3 spans 15 amino acids. Study-wide findings and caveats: Tofacitinib produced a significant decrease in scalp clonality and in expanded CD8+ clones among the top 100.

V and J are TRBV5-1 and TRBJ1-6; TRBD1 matches at 9 bases. The source is a human donor with alopecia areata. The sequences come from CD4+ T cells sorted from blood, collected at week 24, from a patient treated with tofacitinib. Here the CDR3 reads CASSWGGQGSSPLHF. The CDR3, as DNA: TGCGCCAGCAGCTGGGGTGGACAGGGGAGTTCACCCCTCCACTTT.